Listed below are T cell receptor beta chains from one sample, sequenced in a study of identifying expanded T cells in peripheral blood. Assay used: immunoSEQ multiplex PCR; TCRdb lists only in-frame clones, some missing. The sample includes tens of thousands of clones, more than 70% of them seen just once. Sequences were obtained from blood. The receptors derive from a person between 18 and 75 years old in good health. Each CDR3 is given without its conserved first and last residue.

v_call cdr3_length cdr3_aa
TRBV2 12 ASINGRGWEGYT
TRBV29-1 11 SVEGGLNYGYT
TRBV28 11 ASRGSPHGELF
TRBV25-1 11 ASRGGQGERQY
TRBV5-1 11 ASSLGVNTEAF
TRBV7-2 14 ASSLLTGLRDSPLH
TRBV7-9 10 ASSLTYTEAF
TRBV5-4 14 ASSLPDGTGGDEQY
TRBV28 11 ASSRIGGTEAF
TRBV28 11 ASSRQGVQPQH
TRBV7-9 15 ASSFFLQGVPGNTIY
TRBV2 13 ASSDRLAGEETQY